Each of the 19 T cell receptor beta chains below was sequenced from the same sample in a study of blood T cell repertoires in COVID-19. Sequencing used immunoSEQ multiplex PCR; TCRdb keeps in-frame clones, though not all of them. This sample yields about 380,000 clones, of which about 88% are seen a single time; more than 1% belongs to the top ten. Sequencing was done on a sample of PBMCs or T cells enriched from blood (not recorded which). These receptors came from a woman between 18 and 30 years old who had recovered from COVID-19.

The CDR3 nucleotides read TGTGCCAGCAGCCCGGGGACAGGGGGTGAAAAACTGTTTTTT. Translation: CASSPGTGGEKLFF. V is TRBV7-6 and J is TRBJ1-4; 11 bases agree with TRBD1. The CDR3 is 14 amino acids. V trimming: 5 bases; J trimming: 7 bases; junction bases outside the gene matches: 3. Germline CDR1 reads SGHVS; CDR2 reads FNYEAQ.

The genes are TRBV6-1 and TRBJ1-6; no reliable D call. Trimming took 3 bases from V and 10 from J, leaving 13 bases between them. CDR3 size: 14 residues. The germline gives CDR1 MNHNS, CDR2 SASEGT. CDR3 region: CASSDRQVWSPLHF. The CDR3 DNA reads as TGTGCCAGCAGTGACCGTCAGGTCTGGTCACCCCTCCACTTT.

This chain uses TRBV9 with TRBJ2-1; D not resolved. CDR3 length: 13 residues. Deletions cut 0 bases from V and 4 bases from J, with 5 bases between. Germline loops: CDR1 SGDLS, CDR2 YYNGEE. The CDR3 DNA is TGTGCCAGCAGCGTAGCCAGTTACAATGAGCAGTTCTTC. Residues: CASSVASYNEQFF.

The chain has TRBV5-1 and TRBJ1-3; 7 nucleotides agree with TRBD1. Germline CDR1 is SGHRS and CDR2 is YFSETQ. V was clipped by 4 bases and J by 2 bases; unmatched bases: 9. The length of the CDR3 is 16 residues. The CDR3 region has the DNA TGCGCCAGCAGCCAGGACAGGCAAGGAGCTGGAAACACCATATATTTT. Protein: CASSQDRQGAGNTIYF.

The chain joins TRBV5-1 to TRBJ1-1; D ambiguous. Trimming took off 3 bases at V and 2 bases at J, with 11 bases between the two ends. This CDR3 contains 14 residues. Per germline, CDR1 SGHRS and CDR2 YFSETQ. CDR3 sequence (DNA): TGCGCCAGCAGCTCAAGGTCGGGTAACACTGAAGCTTTCTTT. This gives the protein CASSSRSGNTEAFF.

J is TRBJ1-6 and V is TRBV4-2; D not certain. The ends were cut back, 0 bases at V and 11 bases at J, with 8 bases in the middle. Germline CDR1 is LGHNA and CDR2 is YNFKEQ. There are 13 residues in the CDR3. The CDR3 sequence is CASSQDVPAPLHF. CDR3 coding DNA: TGTGCCAGCAGCCAAGATGTTCCAGCACCCCTCCACTTT.

V usage is TRBV7-2 and J usage is TRBJ1-4; D might be TRBD1 (6 bases). Germline V gene sequence: CDR1 SGHTA, CDR2 FQGNSA. The CDR3 is 15 amino acids. Trimming removed 2 bases at V and 3 bases at J, with 10 bases between. The CDR3 here is CASSLKTGSNEKLFF. For the CDR3, the DNA is TGTGCCAGCAGCTTAAAAACAGGGTCTAATGAAAAACTGTTTTTT.

This clone was seen more than once but under ten times. The chain combines TRBV5-4 with TRBJ1-2; TRBD1 matches at 9 bases. CDR3 length: 14 amino acids. The V and J ends lost 4 bases and 5 bases, in that order; junction bases with no gene match: 6. Germline CDR1 reads SGHNT; CDR2 reads YYREEE (reference sequence). The CDR3 DNA follows: TGTGCCAGCAGCCGGACAGGGGCATCGTATGGCTACACCTTC. Its protein is CASSRTGASYGYTF.

J is TRBJ2-2 and V is TRBV5-1; 12 nucleotides match TRBD1. The germline gives CDR1 SGHRS, CDR2 YFSETQ. The CDR3 sequence is 15 residues long. Trimming at V came to 4 bases and at J to 6 bases, leaving 4 bases not matched to a gene. CDR3 loop: CASSGGQGAAGELFF. CDR3 DNA sequence: TGCGCCAGCAGCGGGGGACAGGGGGCCGCCGGGGAGCTGTTTTTT.

The chain joins TRBV2 to TRBJ2-7, with 10 bases identical to TRBD1. Germline CDR1 is SNHLY and CDR2 is FYNNEI. V trimming: 6 bases; J trimming: 2 bases; junction bases outside the gene matches: 7. The CDR3 totals 15 residues. CDR3 residues: CASSYGQGGTYEQYF. In nucleotides, the CDR3 is TGTGCCAGCAGCTACGGACAGGGGGGTACCTACGAGCAGTACTTC.

The chain joins TRBV7-8 to TRBJ2-7, with TRBD1 matching over 8 bases. In germline, CDR1 is SGHVS, CDR2 FQNEAQ. Losses at the gene ends were 4 bases for V and 4 bases for J; bases not matched to a gene: 6. The CDR3 loop spans 14 amino acids. CDR3: CASSSEDRAYEQYF. The CDR3 DNA reads as TGTGCCAGCAGCTCGGAGGACAGGGCGTACGAGCAGTACTTC.

J is TRBJ1-3 and V is TRBV18; TRBD1 aligns across 10 bases. J gave up 0 bases and V 3 bases, and 2 bases lay outside the gene matches. This CDR3 has 16 amino acids. CDR1 and CDR2 (germline): KGHSH, LQKENI. The CDR3, as DNA: TGTGCCAGCTCACCCGGACAGGGGGGCTCTGGAAACACCATATATTTT. It is translated as CASSPGQGGSGNTIYF. Based on the CDR3 plus reference TRBV18 and TRBJ1-3, the full variable domain is NAGVMQNPRHLVRRRGQEARLRCSPMKGHSHVYWYRQLPEEGLKFMVYLQKENIIDESGMPKERFSAEFPKEGPSILRIQQVVRGDSAAYFCASSPGQGGSGNTIYFGEGSWLTVV.

The V gene is TRBV5-1, the J gene TRBJ2-5, with 9 bases identical to TRBD1. Germline V gene data show CDR1 as SGHRS and CDR2 as YFSETQ. The CDR3 has 15 amino acids. V gave up 4 bases and J gave up 4 bases; unmatched junction bases: 8. The CDR3 is CASSHRDRVRETQYF. The CDR3 DNA is TGCGCCAGCAGCCACCGGGACAGGGTTCGAGAGACCCAGTACTTC.

The DNA of the CDR3 is TGTGCCAGCAGCGCGGGAGGGTCCAATGAGCAGTTCTTC. Its protein product is CASSAGGSNEQFF. The chain joins TRBV7-9 to TRBJ2-1, with 9 positions matching TRBD2. Per the germline V gene, CDR1 is SEHNR and CDR2 is FQNEAQ (reference sequence). The CDR3 spans 13 residues. J lost 6 bases, V lost 5 bases, and 2 bases had no gene match.

The V call is TRBV9, the J call TRBJ1-1; tentatively, D is TRBD1 (5 bases). The V and J ends lost 0 bases and 7 bases respectively, with 10 bases between them. The germline V gene has CDR1 SGDLS and CDR2 YYNGEE. The CDR3 is made up of 13 amino acids. This CDR3 reads CASSVDLQGEAFF. In DNA form, the CDR3 reads TGTGCCAGCAGCGTAGATTTGCAGGGTGAAGCTTTCTTT.

The DNA for the CDR3 is TGTGCCAGCAACCTAGGGGCTAGCGGGGTCACAGATACGCAGTATTTT. It is translated as CASNLGASGVTDTQYF. This sequence joins TRBV27 and TRBJ2-3, with 9 bases aligning to TRBD2. The CDR3 length is 16 residues. The ends lost 7 bases at V and 2 bases at J; junction bases unmatched: 10. Germline V gene lookup returns CDR1 MNHEY and CDR2 SMNVEV (reference sequence).

J is TRBJ1-1 and V is TRBV5-1; 7 bases are shared with TRBD1. Looked up from germline, CDR1 is SGHRS and CDR2 is YFSETQ. This CDR3 region has 14 residues. The V segment lost 3 bases and the J segment 10 bases; nucleotides outside the gene matches: 12. CDR3 protein: CASSWGDSPAGAFF. In DNA form, the CDR3 reads TGCGCCAGCAGCTGGGGGGACAGTCCGGCGGGAGCTTTCTTT.

This chain uses TRBV6-2 or TRBV6-3 with TRBJ1-6, with 10 bases lining up with TRBD1. Germline V gives CDR1 MNHEY, CDR2 SVGEGT. The V gene end was trimmed by 5 bases and the J gene end by 8 bases; junction bases not matched to a gene: 6. This CDR3 has 15 residues. The CDR3 DNA is TGTGCCAGCAGTGCGACAGGGGGCGGTCATTCACCCCTCCACTTT. Translation: CASSATGGGHSPLHF.

The V and J genes are TRBV5-1 and TRBJ1-2, with D maybe TRBD1 (6 bases). Germline loops: CDR1 SGHRS, CDR2 YFSETQ. The CDR3 consists of 14 residues. Trimming pared 0 bases from V and 4 bases from J, leaving 10 bases between. Here the CDR3 DNA reads TGCGCCAGCAGCTTGGAACTCAGGGGCTATGGCTACACCTTC. Translated: CASSLELRGYGYTF. Supplemented by reference TRBV5-1 and TRBJ1-2, the full variable domain reads KAGVTQTPRYLIKTRGQQVTLSCSPISGHRSVSWYQQTPGQGLQFLFEYFSETQRNKGNFPGRFSGRQFSNSRSEMNVSTLELGDSALYLCASSLELRGYGYTFGSGTRLTVV.